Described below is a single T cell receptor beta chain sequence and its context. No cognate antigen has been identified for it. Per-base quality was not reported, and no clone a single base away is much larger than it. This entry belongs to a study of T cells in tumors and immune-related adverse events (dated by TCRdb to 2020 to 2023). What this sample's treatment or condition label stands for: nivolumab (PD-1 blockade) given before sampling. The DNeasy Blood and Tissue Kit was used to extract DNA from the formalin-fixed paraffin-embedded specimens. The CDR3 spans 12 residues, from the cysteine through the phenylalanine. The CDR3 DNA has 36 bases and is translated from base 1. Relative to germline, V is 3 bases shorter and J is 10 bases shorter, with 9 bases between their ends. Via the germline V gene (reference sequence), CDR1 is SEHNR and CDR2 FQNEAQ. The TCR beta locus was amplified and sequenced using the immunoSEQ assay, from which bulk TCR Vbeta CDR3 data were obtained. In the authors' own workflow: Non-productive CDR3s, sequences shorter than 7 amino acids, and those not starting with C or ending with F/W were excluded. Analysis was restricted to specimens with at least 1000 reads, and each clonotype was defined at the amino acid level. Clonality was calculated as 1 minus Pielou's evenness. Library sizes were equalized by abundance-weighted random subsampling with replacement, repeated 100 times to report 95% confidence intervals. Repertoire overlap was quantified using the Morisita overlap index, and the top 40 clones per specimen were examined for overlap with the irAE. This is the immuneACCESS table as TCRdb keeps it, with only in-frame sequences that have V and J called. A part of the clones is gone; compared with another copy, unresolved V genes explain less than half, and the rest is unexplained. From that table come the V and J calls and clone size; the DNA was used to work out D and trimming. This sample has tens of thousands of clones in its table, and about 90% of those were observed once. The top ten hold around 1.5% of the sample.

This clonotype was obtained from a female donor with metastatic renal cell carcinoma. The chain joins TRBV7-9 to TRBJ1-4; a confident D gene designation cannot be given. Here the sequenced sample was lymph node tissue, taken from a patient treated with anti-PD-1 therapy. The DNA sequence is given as TGTGCCAGCAGCTTCCAGGAGACAAAACTGTTTTTT. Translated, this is CASSFQETKLFF.